The rows below give T cell receptor beta chains drawn from one sample of a study of TIL therapy for anti-PD-1-resistant metastatic lung cancer. Sequencing used immunoSEQ multiplex PCR; TCRdb keeps in-frame clones, though not all of them. The sample records about 32,000 clones, just under 75% being singletons. The material was blood, obtained at baseline. The receptor source for this set is a woman aged 30-79 years with non-small cell lung cancer. The CDR3 runs from the conserved cysteine through the conserved F or W. A D gene is named only where the DNA matches it firmly. A row's size may be missing; if present it is once, few, many or a size class.

clone size,V gene,J gene,CDR3 length,D gene,CDR3 protein,CDR3 DNA
.,TRBV30,TRBJ1-1,14,TRBD1,CAWSAHRGRTEAFF,TGTGCCTGGAGTGCACACAGGGGGCGGACTGAAGCTTTCTTT
.,TRBV5-4,TRBJ1-2,13,TRBD1,CASSSDRGLGYTF,TGTGCCAGCAGCTCTGACAGGGGGCTTGGCTACACCTTC
.,TRBV6-6,TRBJ1-3,15,.,CASSYGSGSGNTIYF,TGTGCCAGCAGTTACGGTTCAGGCTCTGGAAACACCATATATTTT
.,TRBV5-6,TRBJ2-3,12,.,CASSLTVDTQYF,TGTGCCAGCAGCCTCACAGTAGATACGCAGTATTTT
few,TRBV10-1,TRBJ2-1,20,TRBD2,CASSPGTSGRALEEINEQFF,TGCGCCAGCAGCCCCGGGACTAGCGGGAGGGCCCTCGAGGAGATCAATGAGCAGTTCTTC
.,TRBV7-2,TRBJ2-1,13,TRBD2,CASSPGLPNEQFF,TGTGCCAGCAGCCCGGGACTACCCAATGAGCAGTTCTTC
.,TRBV6-1,TRBJ2-7,14,.,CASSVETGPYEQYF,TGTGCCAGCAGTGTCGAGACGGGCCCCTACGAGCAGTACTTC
.,TRBV2,TRBJ1-1,13,.,CASRKGMNTEAFF,TGTGCCAGCAGGAAGGGAATGAACACTGAAGCTTTCTTT
.,TRBV27,TRBJ2-1,14,.,CASSLRGRGNEQFF,TGTGCCAGCAGTTTAAGGGGGCGGGGAAATGAGCAGTTCTTC
.,TRBV28,TRBJ2-7,14,TRBD2,CASSQERDSWEQYF,TGTGCCAGCAGCCAGGAGCGGGACTCGTGGGAGCAGTACTTC
.,TRBV29-1,TRBJ2-1,15,TRBD2,CSVRQGAGGGNEQFF,TGCAGCGTTCGCCAAGGAGCGGGAGGGGGCAATGAGCAGTTCTTC
.,TRBV30,TRBJ2-3,12,.,CAWSGGDRAQYF,TGTGCCTGGAGTGGGGGGGACAGAGCGCAGTATTTT
.,TRBV6-1,TRBJ2-3,14,.,CASSGVRDTDTQYF,TGTGCCAGCAGTGGCGTTCGGGACACAGATACGCAGTATTTT
few,TRBV6-1,TRBJ1-2,17,.,CASSEVVPELGDYGYTF,TGTGCCAGCAGTGAAGTAGTGCCAGAATTGGGGGACTATGGCTACACCTTC
.,TRBV6-5,TRBJ1-3,14,TRBD1,CASSYGTAADTIYF,TGTGCCAGCAGTTACGGGACAGCCGCGGACACCATATATTTT
.,TRBV7-6,TRBJ2-1,12,.,CASSSAVHEQFF,TGTGCCAGCAGCTCAGCGGTGCATGAGCAGTTCTTC
.,TRBV30,TRBJ1-6,14,.,CAWSPGGRNSPLHF,TGTGCCTGGTCCCCGGGGGGTCGGAATTCACCCCTCCACTTT
.,TRBV6-6,TRBJ2-2,15,TRBD2,CASSSQRERTGELFF,TGTGCCAGCAGTAGCCAGCGGGAGAGGACCGGGGAGCTGTTTTTT
few,TRBV6-5,TRBJ1-1,15,.,CASRISPGQNTEAFF,TGTGCCAGCAGGATCTCCCCGGGACAGAACACTGAAGCTTTCTTT
.,TRBV19,TRBJ2-2,13,.,CASSIALAGELFF,TGTGCCAGTAGTATAGCGCTCGCCGGGGAGCTGTTTTTT
.,TRBV6-4,TRBJ1-1,10,.,CASSITEAFF,TGTGCCAGCAGTATCACTGAAGCTTTCTTT
.,TRBV6-1,TRBJ1-2,13,.,CASSEWGDYGYTF,TGTGCCAGCAGTGAGTGGGGAGACTATGGCTACACCTTC
.,TRBV30,TRBJ1-3,17,.,CAWSSPRSLRSGNTIYF,TGTGCCTGGAGTTCTCCCCGCAGTCTTCGCTCTGGAAACACCATATATTTT
few,TRBV10-2,TRBJ1-2,15,TRBD1,CASSGDRDRVYGYTF,TGCGCCAGCAGCGGGGACCGGGACAGGGTGTATGGCTACACCTTC
.,TRBV2,TRBJ1-4,15,.,CASRVDGGRAEKLFF,TGTGCCAGCAGGGTCGACGGCGGTCGAGCCGAAAAACTGTTTTTT
.,TRBV6-5,TRBJ1-2,14,.,CASSYSNRGGGYTF,TGTGCCAGCAGTTACTCGAATAGGGGCGGAGGCTACACCTTC
.,TRBV6-5,TRBJ1-5,10,.,CASLNQPQHF,TGTGCCAGCCTAAATCAGCCCCAGCATTTT
.,TRBV2,TRBJ1-2,15,.,CASSEQGSTAAGYTF,TGTGCCAGCAGTGAACAGGGTTCGACAGCGGCTGGCTACACCTTC
.,TRBV19,TRBJ2-1,15,.,CASSKGSSPLNEQFF,TGTGCCAGTAGTAAGGGGTCTTCCCCCTTAAATGAGCAGTTCTTC
.,TRBV4-1,TRBJ2-3,16,.,CASSQAPVPTPDTQYF,TGCGCCAGCAGCCAAGCCCCCGTCCCGACTCCAGATACGCAGTATTTT
.,TRBV6-1,TRBJ1-1,15,.,CASRPPGAGNTEAFF,TGTGCCAGCAGACCACCGGGAGCCGGGAACACTGAAGCTTTCTTT
.,TRBV7-8,TRBJ1-4,15,.,CASSGEQPTNEKLFF,TGTGCCAGCAGTGGGGAACAGCCAACTAATGAAAAACTGTTTTTT
.,TRBV30,TRBJ2-5,15,TRBD2,CAWSLAGGVQETQYF,TGTGCCTGGAGCCTAGCGGGAGGCGTCCAAGAGACCCAGTACTTC
.,TRBV7-9,TRBJ2-3,12,TRBD1,CASRSTGDTQYF,TGTGCCAGCAGGTCGACAGGGGATACGCAGTATTTT
few,TRBV19,TRBJ2-2,18,.,CASSIRTGGRANTGELFF,TGTGCCAGTAGTATACGTACGGGGGGCCGGGCGAACACCGGGGAGCTGTTTTTT
few,TRBV6-1,TRBJ2-1,13,TRBD1,CASSGTAYNEQFF,TGTGCCAGCAGCGGGACAGCCTACAATGAGCAGTTCTTC
.,TRBV12-5,TRBJ1-3,16,.,CASVPITQNSGNTIYF,TGTGCTAGTGTCCCAATCACTCAAAACTCTGGAAACACCATATATTTT
.,TRBV5-1,TRBJ2-1,16,TRBD2,CASTLAGKWGGHEQFF,TGCGCCAGCACCCTAGCGGGAAAGTGGGGGGGCCATGAGCAGTTCTTC
.,TRBV11-2,TRBJ2-1,13,.,CASGSLGLNEQFF,TGTGCCAGTGGGAGTCTAGGGCTTAATGAGCAGTTCTTC
.,TRBV6-1,TRBJ2-5,13,.,CASSDFGVETQYF,TGTGCCAGCAGTGACTTTGGGGTCGAGACCCAGTACTTC
.,TRBV19,TRBJ2-1,15,.,CASSIIGTGDNEQFF,TGTGCCAGTAGTATTATTGGGACGGGAGACAATGAGCAGTTCTTC
.,TRBV6-1,TRBJ1-3,14,.,CASSEIRTGNTIYF,TGTGCCAGCAGTGAAATTAGGACTGGAAACACCATATATTTT
.,TRBV30,TRBJ1-3,12,.,CACLAPGNTIYF,TGTGCCTGCCTGGCACCTGGAAACACCATATATTTT
.,TRBV14,TRBJ1-3,17,TRBD1,CASSTRQGLPSGNTIYF,TGTGCCAGCAGCACCAGACAGGGTCTCCCCTCTGGAAACACCATATATTTT
.,TRBV6-1,TRBJ2-4,17,.,CASSEARSVIAKNIQYF,TGTGCCAGCAGTGAAGCGCGGTCTGTTATAGCCAAAAACATTCAGTACTTC
.,TRBV11-3,TRBJ2-3,11,.,CASSLVDTQYF,TGTGCCAGCAGCTTAGTTGATACGCAGTATTTT
few,TRBV6-1,TRBJ2-5,18,TRBD1,CASSDLEQGVVLQETQYF,TGTGCCAGCAGTGACTTGGAACAGGGGGTTGTTCTGCAAGAGACCCAGTACTTC